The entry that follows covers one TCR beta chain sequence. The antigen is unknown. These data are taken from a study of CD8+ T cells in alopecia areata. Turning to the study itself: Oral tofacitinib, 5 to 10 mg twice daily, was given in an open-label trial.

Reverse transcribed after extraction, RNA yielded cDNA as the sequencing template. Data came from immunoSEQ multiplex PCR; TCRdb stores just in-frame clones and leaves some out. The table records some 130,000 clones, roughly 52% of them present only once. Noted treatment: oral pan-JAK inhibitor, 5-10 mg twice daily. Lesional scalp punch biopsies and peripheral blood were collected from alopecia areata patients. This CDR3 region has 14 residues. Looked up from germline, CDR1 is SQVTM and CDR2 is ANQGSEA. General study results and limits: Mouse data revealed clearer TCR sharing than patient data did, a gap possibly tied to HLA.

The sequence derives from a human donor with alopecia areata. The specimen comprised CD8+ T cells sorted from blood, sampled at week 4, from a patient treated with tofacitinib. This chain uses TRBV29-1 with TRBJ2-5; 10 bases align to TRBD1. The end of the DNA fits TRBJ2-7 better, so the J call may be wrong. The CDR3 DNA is TGCAGCGTTGTATTCCGGGACAGGGGCTACGAGCAGTACTTC. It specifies CSVVFRDRGYEQYF.